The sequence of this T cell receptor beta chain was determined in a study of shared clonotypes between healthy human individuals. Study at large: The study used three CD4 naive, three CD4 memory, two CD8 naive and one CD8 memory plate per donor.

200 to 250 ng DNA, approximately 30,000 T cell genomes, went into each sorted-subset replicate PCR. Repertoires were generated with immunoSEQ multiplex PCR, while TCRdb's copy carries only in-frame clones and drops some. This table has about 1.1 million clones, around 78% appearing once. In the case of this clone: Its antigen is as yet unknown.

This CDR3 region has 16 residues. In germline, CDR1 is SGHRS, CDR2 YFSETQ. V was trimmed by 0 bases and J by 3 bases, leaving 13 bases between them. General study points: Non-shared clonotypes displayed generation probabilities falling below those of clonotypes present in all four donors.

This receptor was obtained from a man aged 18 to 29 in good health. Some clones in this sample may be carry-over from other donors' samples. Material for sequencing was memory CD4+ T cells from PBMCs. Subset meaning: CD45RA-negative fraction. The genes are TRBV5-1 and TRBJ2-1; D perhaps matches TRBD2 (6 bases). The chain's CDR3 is CASSLAGDSNYNEQFF. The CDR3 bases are TGCGCCAGCAGCTTGGCCGGGGACTCAAACTACAATGAGCAGTTCTTC. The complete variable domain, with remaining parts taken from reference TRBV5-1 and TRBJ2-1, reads KAGVTQTPRYLIKTRGQQVTLSCSPISGHRSVSWYQQTPGQGLQFLFEYFSETQRNKGNFPGRFSGRQFSNSRSEMNVSTLELGDSALYLCASSLAGDSNYNEQFFGPGTRLTVL.